This T cell receptor beta chain was recorded in a study of blood T cell repertoires in COVID-19. Study-wide background: Nucleic acid was either cDNA or gDNA, and it came from T cells, B-cell-depleted T cells, or PBMCs.

In the authors' methods: For nucleated cells, counts were estimated from reference gene primer amplification. Sequenced by immunoSEQ multiplex PCR; TCRdb stores in-frame clones only, minus some. V, J and clone size are taken as reported in that table, and D and trimming were inferred from the DNA itself. This table holds 200,000 to 250,000 clones, 88% found once. CDR3 length equals 14 residues. The germline CDR1 and CDR2 sequences are MNHEY and SVGAGI. V was pared by 6 bases and J by 0 bases, with 10 bases between. The chain uses TRBV6-5 and TRBJ2-3; no definite D call. The TCR was taken from an older woman with acute or convalescent COVID-19. What was sequenced was peripheral blood. The CDR3 is CASRTEYSTDTQYF. For the CDR3, the DNA is TGTGCCAGCAGGACGGAGTATAGCACAGATACGCAGTATTTT.